Shown below are 24 T cell receptor beta chains from a single sample sequenced in a study of blood T cell repertoires in COVID-19 (dated by TCRdb to 2020 to 2022). Library preparation was by the immunoSEQ multiplex PCR assay. The table comes from immuneACCESS by way of TCRdb, which keeps in-frame sequences with V and J called. Part of the clones is missing from these tables; in studies checked, under half for an unresolved V gene and the rest for unknown reasons. Here the sample has 120,000 or so clones; roughly 80% occur a single time. The top ten clones comprise about an eighth of the sample. Material for sequencing was peripheral blood. The receptors here all came from a human donor in a cohort sampled during active COVID-19.

This chain uses TRBV5-8 with TRBJ1-2; 9 nucleotides align to TRBD1. Looked up from germline, CDR1 is SGHTS and CDR2 is YDEGEE. CDR3 length: 16 residues. After removal of 0 bases from V and 4 bases from J, the junction contained 7 bases not matched to a gene. CDR3 protein: CASSLAAGQGSYGYTF. The CDR3 bases are TGTGCCAGCAGCTTGGCCGCAGGACAGGGGTCCTATGGCTACACCTTC.

This chain links TRBV7-9 with TRBJ1-3; 10 bases map to TRBD1. Germline V gives CDR1 SEHNR, CDR2 FQNEAQ (reference sequence). The CDR3 runs 17 residues. J lost 0 bases, V lost 3 bases, and 5 bases had no gene match. DNA of the CDR3: TGTGCCAGCAGCTTGGGACAGGGGATCCGCTCTGGAAACACCATATATTTT. Translation: CASSLGQGIRSGNTIYF.

To note about this clone: Additional DNA sequences in this sample encode the identical CDR3. This chain uses TRBV3-1 (or the pseudogene TRBV3-2) with TRBJ2-4; 7 nucleotides match TRBD2. The CDR3 covers 20 residues. Losses at the gene ends were 2 bases for V and 1 base for J; bases not matched to a gene: 17. Germline V gene data show CDR1 as LGHDT and CDR2 as YNNKEL (reference sequence). The CDR3 spells CASSQFNPSGGAKAKNIQYF. CDR3 nucleotide sequence: TGTGCCAGCAGCCAATTTAACCCTAGCGGAGGGGCCAAGGCCAAAAACATTCAGTACTTC.

On this clone itself: Germline is not matched at one junction end, which may reflect a read error. V and J are TRBV7-7 and TRBJ1-5, with a tentative D call TRBD1 (5 bases). Germline-derived CDR1 and CDR2 are SSHAT and FNYEAQ (reference sequence). The length of the CDR3 is 16 residues. The CDR3: CASSRNSGHSNQPQHF. The CDR3 nucleotides read TGTGCTAGCAGCCGGAATTCTGGACATAGCAATCAGCCCCAGCATTTT.

The DNA for the CDR3 is TGTGCCAGCAGCTTGGCCGCCACGGGAGGCTACGAGCAGTACTTC. Its protein product is CASSLAATGGYEQYF. This chain uses TRBV5-4 with TRBJ2-7, with TRBD2 matching over 7 bases. Germline assignment: CDR1 SGHNT and CDR2 YYREEE (reference sequence). V dropped 0 bases and J dropped 3; count of bases not matched to a gene: 6. The CDR3 is made up of 15 amino acids.

The DNA for the CDR3 is TGTGCCAGTAGTGCTAGGGGCAATGAGCAGTTCTTC. Translating gives CASSARGNEQFF. The chain employs TRBV19 and TRBJ2-1; D is possibly TRBD1 (5 bases). The V and J ends lost 5 bases and 6 bases respectively, with 8 bases between them. Germline CDR1 LNHDA, CDR2 SQIVND (reference sequence). The CDR3 is 12 amino acids.

The V and J genes are TRBV29-1 and TRBJ2-5, with 8 nucleotides matching TRBD2. Germline V gene lookup returns CDR1 SQVTM and CDR2 ANQGSEA. V trimming: 1 base; J trimming: 1 base; junction bases outside the gene matches: 5. CDR3 length equals 15 residues. The CDR3 coding sequence is TGCAGCGTTGAAGCGGCTAGCGGGCCCCAAGAGACCCAGTACTTC. It codes for CSVEAASGPQETQYF.

The rearrangement uses TRBV2 and TRBJ1-5; D ambiguous. The germline CDR1 and CDR2 sequences are SNHLY and FYNNEI. This CDR3 region has 15 residues. The V end lost 6 bases, the J end lost 3 bases, and 15 bases lay between the germline ends. The CDR3 here is CASRAEKGYNQPQHF. CDR3 sequence (DNA): TGTGCCAGCAGAGCGGAGAAAGGCTACAATCAGCCCCAGCATTTT.

The chain carries TRBV11-2 and TRBJ2-7, with 8 bases aligning to TRBD1. CDR3 length: 14 amino acids. Germline trimming cut 3 bases from V and 1 base from J; bases unmatched to any gene: 2. Germline CDR1 reads SGHAT; CDR2 reads FQNNGV. In nucleotides, the CDR3 is TGTGCCAGCAGCTTGGGGACAGGATCCTACGAGCAGTACTTC. Residues: CASSLGTGSYEQYF.

The gene calls are TRBV12-1 and TRBJ2-7; the D call TRBD2 from the table was never checked on the DNA. TRBV12-1 is listed as a pseudogene. The CDR3 length is 16 residues. The CDR3 loop is CASSPLVAGPPYEQYF. Here the CDR3 DNA reads TGTGCCAGCAGCCCCCTGGTTGCGGGGCCTCCTTACGAGCAGTACTTC.

J is TRBJ2-5 and V is TRBV2, with 9 positions matching TRBD2. CDR1 and CDR2 (germline): SNHLY, FYNNEI. Germline trimming cut 4 bases from V and 6 bases from J; bases unmatched to any gene: 9. The CDR3 sequence is 15 residues long. For the CDR3, the DNA is TGTGCCAGCAGTGTAGGAGCGGGGGGTGGGCAGACCCAGTACTTC. Protein sequence: CASSVGAGGGQTQYF. The full variable domain, completed using reference TRBV2 and TRBJ2-5, is EPEVTQTPSHQVTQMGQEVILRCVPISNHLYFYWYRQILGQKVEFLVSFYNNEISEKSEIFDDQFSVERPDGSNFTLKIRSTKLEDSAMYFCASSVGAGGGQTQYFGPGTRLLVL.

The chain is built from TRBV6-5 and TRBJ2-5; the D gene is possibly TRBD1 (6 bases). The CDR3 sequence is 14 residues long. The V end was cut by 2 bases, the J end by 3 bases, with 10 bases between. Germline assignment: CDR1 MNHEY and CDR2 SVGAGI. CDR3 sequence reads: CASSYGQGKETQYF. In DNA, the CDR3 is TGTGCCAGCAGTTACGGGCAGGGGAAAGAGACCCAGTACTTC.

In its sample, this clone was seen once. The rearrangement links TRBV4-3 to TRBJ1-1, with D unclear. The CDR3 contains 16 residues. Germline CDR1 and CDR2: LGHNA and YSLEER. The germline V and J ends were trimmed by 0 bases and 4 bases, with 15 bases remaining between them. The chain's CDR3 is CASSQDSSRSGTEAFF. In DNA form, the CDR3 reads TGCGCCAGCAGCCAAGATTCGTCACGTTCGGGCACTGAAGCTTTCTTT.

This clone was found a few times. The chain uses TRBV2 and TRBJ1-2; D perhaps matches TRBD1 (6 bases). The germline V gene has CDR1 SNHLY and CDR2 FYNNEI. CDR3 length equals 14 residues. Trimming took off 1 base at V and 5 bases at J, with 11 bases between the two ends. The CDR3 region has the DNA TGTGCCAGCAGTGAAGGAGGGGGGGGATATGGCTACACCTTC. This encodes CASSEGGGGYGYTF.

This chain links TRBV19 with TRBJ1-1, with 7 nucleotides matching TRBD1. After removal of 4 bases from V and 1 base from J, the junction contained 3 bases not matched to a gene. Germline CDR1 and CDR2: LNHDA and SQIVND (reference sequence). The CDR3 spans 14 residues. This CDR3 is CASSTRQGNTEAFF. The CDR3, as DNA: TGTGCCAGTAGTACCAGACAGGGGAACACTGAAGCTTTCTTT.

To note about this clone: Other DNA sequences in the sample encode the same CDR3. The chain uses TRBV5-1 and TRBJ2-1; 7 nucleotides match TRBD1. CDR3 length: 15 amino acids. V lost 0 bases and J lost 6; bases outside the gene matches: 6. Germline assignment: CDR1 SGHRS and CDR2 YFSETQ. The CDR3 nucleotides are TGCGCCAGCAGCTTGGCCCTCGCAGGGGGCAATGAGCAGTTCTTC. Translation: CASSLALAGGNEQFF.

Remarks on this clone: The identical CDR3 is also encoded by other nucleotide sequences in the sample. The chain combines TRBV12-3 or TRBV12-4 with TRBJ1-5; weak D call: TRBD1 (5 bases). V was clipped by 3 bases and J by 4 bases, with 7 bases between them. The CDR3 sequence is 13 residues long. The CDR3 DNA reads as TGTGCCAGCAGTTTTCAGGGTAATCAGCCCCAGCATTTT. Translating it yields CASSFQGNQPQHF.

This clone occurred once. V and J are TRBV18 and TRBJ1-2; unclear D gene. Trimming took 3 bases from V and 0 from J, leaving 14 bases between them. The CDR3 has 16 amino acids. CDR1 and CDR2 from the germline V gene are KGHSH and LQKENI. The CDR3 is CASSPLGRPPNYGYTF. In DNA form, the CDR3 reads TGTGCCAGCTCACCGTTGGGCAGGCCTCCTAACTATGGCTACACCTTC.

The V and J genes are TRBV7-9 and TRBJ1-6; TRBD1 might be the D (6 bases). The CDR3 is 14 amino acids. Germline values: CDR1 SEHNR, CDR2 FQNEAQ (reference sequence). V was trimmed by 2 bases and J by 5 bases, leaving 7 bases between them. CDR3 region: CASSLRTDNSPLHF. The CDR3, as DNA: TGTGCCAGCAGCTTACGGACAGATAATTCACCCCTCCACTTT.

V is TRBV11-2 and J is TRBJ2-3; 9 positions agree with TRBD1. Germline CDR1 SGHAT, CDR2 FQNNGV. CDR3 size: 16 residues. The V gene end was trimmed by 2 bases and the J gene end by 1 base; junction bases not matched to a gene: 4. CDR3 DNA: TGTGCCAGCAGCTTACCCGGACAGGGGCGCACAGATACGCAGTATTTT. This sequence encodes CASSLPGQGRTDTQYF. Drawing the rest from reference TRBV11-2 and TRBJ2-3, the complete variable domain is EAGVAQSPRYKIIEKRQSVAFWCNPISGHATLYWYQQILGQGPKLLIQFQNNGVVDDSQLPKDRFSAERLKGVDSTLKIQPAKLEDSAVYLCASSLPGQGRTDTQYFGPGTRLTVL.

The chain carries TRBV19 and TRBJ1-1; D not certain. The V gene lost 6 bases and the J gene lost 1 base, with 9 bases spanning the gap. The CDR3 loop spans 13 amino acids. Germline V gives CDR1 LNHDA, CDR2 SQIVND (reference sequence). Written as DNA, the CDR3 is TGTGCCAGTAGCACGACTAAGAACACTGAAGCTTTCTTT. It codes for CASSTTKNTEAFF.

The chain uses TRBV6-2 or TRBV6-3 and TRBJ2-3, with TRBD2 matching over 14 bases. CDR1 is MNHEY, CDR2 SVGEGT, per germline. Trimming cost V 6 bases and J 0 bases; bases outside gene matches: 11. The CDR3 is 19 residues long. CDR3: CASSTPPGLAGESTDTQYF. CDR3 nucleotides: TGTGCCAGCAGCACGCCTCCGGGACTAGCGGGAGAGAGCACAGATACGCAGTATTTT.

The gene calls are TRBV7-9 and TRBJ1-2, with D possibly being TRBD1 (5 bases). This CDR3 is 14 amino acids long. V was pared by 4 bases and J by 7 bases, with 16 bases between. The germline CDR1 and CDR2 sequences are SEHNR and FQNEAQ (reference sequence). The CDR3 DNA follows: TGTGCCAGCAGCTCTTCGACAAGAAGGGGTGGCTACACCTTC. The encoded protein is CASSSSTRRGGYTF.

This chain uses TRBV13 with TRBJ2-7; perhaps TRBD1 as D (5 bases). Germline V gives CDR1 PRHDT, CDR2 FYEKMQ (reference sequence). This CDR3 is built from 12 residues. V was clipped by 8 bases and J by 5 bases, with 13 bases between them. CDR3 sequence (DNA): TGTGCCAGCTTAGGGGTGAGCAACGAGCAGTACTTC. It translates to CASLGVSNEQYF.